The subject of this entry is one T cell receptor (beta chain). Its matching antigen is unknown. Data came from immunoSEQ multiplex PCR; TCRdb stores just in-frame clones and leaves some out. Seen here are over 95,000 clones, roughly four fifths observed once, and the top ten hold roughly 1.5%. The source of the sample is a study of OX40 agonist ivuxolimab in advanced cancers. For the study at large: Dose-escalation patients were diagnosed with hepatocellular carcinoma, melanoma, renal cell cancer or head and neck cancer. Those enrolled were roughly 80% male, with a mean age of around 55 years and ages from roughly 23 to 80. Whole-study results and caveats: CD4+ and CD8+ blood T cells expanded clonally by week 6 at 0.1 to 3.0 mg/kg.

Germline-derived CDR1 and CDR2 are SGHRS and YFSETQ. J was trimmed by 6 bases and V by 2 bases; bases with no gene match: 9. CDR3 length: 16 amino acids. This chain joins TRBV5-1 and TRBJ2-7; 12 nucleotides match TRBD1. The sample was CD4+ or CD8+ T cells sorted from blood, taken in a trial of the OX40 agonist ivuxolimab. The receptor's source is an adult with an advanced solid tumor such as melanoma, head and neck, liver or kidney cancer. CDR3 sequence reads: CASSLTGTGGQGEQYF. CDR3 bases: TGCGCCAGCAGCTTAACCGGGACAGGGGGCCAGGGCGAGCAGTACTTC.